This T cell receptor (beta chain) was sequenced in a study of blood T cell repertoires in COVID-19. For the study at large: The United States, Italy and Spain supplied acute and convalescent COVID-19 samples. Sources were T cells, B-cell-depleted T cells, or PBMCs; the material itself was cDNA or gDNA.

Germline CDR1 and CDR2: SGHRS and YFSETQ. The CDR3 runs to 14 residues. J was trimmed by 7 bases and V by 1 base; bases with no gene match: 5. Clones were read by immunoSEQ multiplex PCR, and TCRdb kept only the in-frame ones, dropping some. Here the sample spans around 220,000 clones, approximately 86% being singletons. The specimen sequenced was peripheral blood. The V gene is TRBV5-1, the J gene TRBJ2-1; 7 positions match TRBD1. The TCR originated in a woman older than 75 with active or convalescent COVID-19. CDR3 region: CASSLPRGRNEQFF. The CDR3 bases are TGCGCCAGCAGCTTGCCGAGGGGGCGAAATGAGCAGTTCTTC.